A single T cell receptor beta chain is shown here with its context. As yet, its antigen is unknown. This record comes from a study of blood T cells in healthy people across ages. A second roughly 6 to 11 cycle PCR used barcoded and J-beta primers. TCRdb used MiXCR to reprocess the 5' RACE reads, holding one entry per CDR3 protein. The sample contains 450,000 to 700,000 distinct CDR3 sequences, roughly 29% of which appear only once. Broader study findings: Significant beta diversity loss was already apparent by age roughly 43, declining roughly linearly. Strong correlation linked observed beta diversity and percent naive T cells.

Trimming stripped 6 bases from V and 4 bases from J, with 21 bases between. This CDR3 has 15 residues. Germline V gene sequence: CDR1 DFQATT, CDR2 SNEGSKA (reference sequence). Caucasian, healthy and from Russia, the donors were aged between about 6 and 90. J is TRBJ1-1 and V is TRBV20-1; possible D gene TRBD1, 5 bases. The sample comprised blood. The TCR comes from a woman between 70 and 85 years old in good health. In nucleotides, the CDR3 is TGCAGTGCGGCGGGACCCCTATCGTTCCGCACTGAAGCTTTCTTT. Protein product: CSAAGPLSFRTEAFF.